This T cell receptor (beta chain) appears in the sequencing data of a study of blood T cell repertoires in COVID-19. TCRdb keeps only in-frame clones here, not all; method: immunoSEQ multiplex PCR. The sample has roughly 400,000 clones; 85% to 90% are singletons. Residents of approximately 25 US areas, aged about 18 to 95 years, made up the participants. V shed 3 bases, J shed 5 bases, and the junction held 24 bases outside the gene matches. Germline CDR1 is LNHDA and CDR2 is SQIVND (reference sequence). This CDR3 region has 20 residues. This chain connects TRBV19 to TRBJ1-2; TRBD1 aligns across 7 bases. The TCR sequence derives from a man younger than 40 who had recovered from COVID-19. The sequencing input was PBMCs or T cells enriched from blood (not recorded which). CDR3 sequence reads: CASSMPPRGRGRSAPYGYTF. CDR3 DNA sequence: TGTGCCAGTAGTATGCCGCCGCGAGGAAGGGGGCGTTCTGCCCCTTATGGCTACACCTTC.